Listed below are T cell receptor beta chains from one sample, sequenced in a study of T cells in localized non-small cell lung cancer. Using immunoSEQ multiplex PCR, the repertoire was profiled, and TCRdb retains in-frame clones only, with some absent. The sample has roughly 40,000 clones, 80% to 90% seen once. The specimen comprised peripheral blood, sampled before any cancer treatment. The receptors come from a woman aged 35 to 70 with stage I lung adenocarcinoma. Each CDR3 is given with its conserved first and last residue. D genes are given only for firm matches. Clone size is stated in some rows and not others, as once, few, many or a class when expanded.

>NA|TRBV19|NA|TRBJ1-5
TGTGCCAGTAGTATAGATCAACGGGGCCCTAATCAGCCCCAGCATTTT
CASSIDQRGPNQPQHF
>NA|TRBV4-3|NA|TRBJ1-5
TGCGCCAGCGCACGGTTGGACGAGGGCAACCAGCCCCAGCATTTT
CASARLDEGNQPQHF
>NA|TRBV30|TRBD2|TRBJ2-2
TGTGCCTGGGGCGGCGGGAGAATCGGGGAGCTGTTTTTT
CAWGGGRIGELFF
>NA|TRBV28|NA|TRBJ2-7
TGTGCCAGCAGTTTAAGCAGCTACGAGCAGTACTTC
CASSLSSYEQYF
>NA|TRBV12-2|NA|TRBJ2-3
TGTGCAAGTCGCCGCCAGGGGGGAGAAGGAGGACCAGATACGCAGTATTTT
CASRRQGGEGGPDTQYF
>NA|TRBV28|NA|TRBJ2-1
TGTGCCAGCAGTTTGCCGGGCAGCTCCTACAATGAGCAGTTCTTC
CASSLPGSSYNEQFF
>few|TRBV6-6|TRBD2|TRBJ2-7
TGTGCCAGCAGTACGGGGGGAGCGGTTCCCTACGAGCAGTACTTC
CASSTGGAVPYEQYF
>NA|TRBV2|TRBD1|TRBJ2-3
TGTGCCAGCAGTGAATTGACAGGGAGAGATACGCAGTATTTT
CASSELTGRDTQYF
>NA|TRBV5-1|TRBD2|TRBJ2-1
TGCGCCAGCAGCTTGGCGGCTAGCGGATACAATGAGCAGTTCTTC
CASSLAASGYNEQFF
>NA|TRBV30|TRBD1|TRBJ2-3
TGTGCCTGGAGTGCCCCGGGAAGGACAGGGGGCGCCGGCACAGATACGCAGTATTTT
CAWSAPGRTGGAGTDTQYF
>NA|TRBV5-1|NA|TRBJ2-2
TGCGCCAGCAGCTTGGAAGTGGGAGTTGCCGGGGAGCTGTTTTTT
CASSLEVGVAGELFF
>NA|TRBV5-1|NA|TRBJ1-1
TGCGCCAGCAGCTTAGCTGCGTTGGGGACTGAAGCTTTCTTT
CASSLAALGTEAFF
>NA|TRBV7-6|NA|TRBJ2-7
TGTGCCAGCAGCTTCCGGCAAGCAGACGAGCAGTACTTC
CASSFRQADEQYF
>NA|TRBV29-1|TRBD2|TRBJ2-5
TGCAGCGTTGTAGGGAGGGCTGGGTTGGAGACCCAGTACTTC
CSVVGRAGLETQYF
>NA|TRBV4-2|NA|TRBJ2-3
TGTGCCAGCAGCCAAGACCCCCGGGACTCAGGGACAGATACGCAGTATTTT
CASSQDPRDSGTDTQYF
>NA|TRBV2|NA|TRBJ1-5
TGTGCCAGCAGTGGGGGTATCGTAGGGGCGCGCAATCAGCCCCAGCATTTT
CASSGGIVGARNQPQHF
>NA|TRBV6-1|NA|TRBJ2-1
TGTGCCATCCCAAGGTTGGGTGACTCCTACAATGAGCAGTTCTTC
CAIPRLGDSYNEQFF
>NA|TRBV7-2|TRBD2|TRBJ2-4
TGTGCCAGCAGCGCAGGACTAGATACCAAAAACATTCAGTACTTC
CASSAGLDTKNIQYF
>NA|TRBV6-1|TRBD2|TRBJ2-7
TGTGCCAGCAGTGAACCCCTAGCGGGAAGGCCGTCGTACGAGCAGTACTTC
CASSEPLAGRPSYEQYF
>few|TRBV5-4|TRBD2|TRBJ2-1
TGTGCCAGCAGCCGGGGGGGCGGGACTAGCGGGAGCAATGAGCAGTTCTTC
CASSRGGGTSGSNEQFF
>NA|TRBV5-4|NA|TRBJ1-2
TGTGCCAGCAGCCCAGGATCGGACTATGGCTACACCTTC
CASSPGSDYGYTF
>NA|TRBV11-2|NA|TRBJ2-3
TGTGCCAGCACCCGGGACACAGGCACAGATACGCAGTATTTT
CASTRDTGTDTQYF
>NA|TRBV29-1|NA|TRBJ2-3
TGCAGCGCCGTACAGGATACGCAGTATTTT
CSAVQDTQYF
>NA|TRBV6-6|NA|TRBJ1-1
TGTGCCAGCAGTCCCCTCGGCGCTTCTCACACTGAAGCTTTCTTT
CASSPLGASHTEAFF
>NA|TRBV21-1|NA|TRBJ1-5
TGTGCCAGCAGCACCCGAGGCAGGCCGCATTTT
CASSTRGRPHF
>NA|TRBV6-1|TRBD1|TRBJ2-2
TGTGCCAGCAGCCGACAGGGGGTCAACACCGGGGAGCTGTTTTTT
CASSRQGVNTGELFF
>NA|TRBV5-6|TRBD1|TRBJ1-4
TGTGCCAGCACCGAGACAGGGAGTGATGAAAAACTGTTTTTT
CASTETGSDEKLFF
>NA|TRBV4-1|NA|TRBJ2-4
TGCGCCAGCAGCCAGTATACAGCAGTCGAAAACATTCAGTACTTC
CASSQYTAVENIQYF
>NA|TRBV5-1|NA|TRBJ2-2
TGCGCCAGCACTAATACCGGGACCTTCACCGGGGAGCTGTTTTTT
CASTNTGTFTGELFF
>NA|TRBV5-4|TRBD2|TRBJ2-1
TGTGCCAGCAGCTATTTCGGACTAGCGGACTCCTACAATGAGCAGTTCTTC
CASSYFGLADSYNEQFF
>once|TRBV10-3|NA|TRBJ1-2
TGTGCCATCAGTGAACTGGCAGGGGTGCATGGCTACACCTTC
CAISELAGVHGYTF
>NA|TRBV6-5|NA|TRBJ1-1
TGTGCCAGCATGCACCTGAGGGGGGGCTGGACTGAAGCTTTCTTT
CASMHLRGGWTEAFF
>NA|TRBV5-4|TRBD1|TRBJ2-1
TGTGCCAGCAGCTCCCCCGGGACAGATTACAATGAGCAGTTCTTC
CASSSPGTDYNEQFF
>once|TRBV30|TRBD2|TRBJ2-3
TGTGCCTGGAGGATGGGACTAGCGGAGGCAGATACGCAGTATTTT
CAWRMGLAEADTQYF
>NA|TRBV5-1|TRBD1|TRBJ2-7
TGCGCCAGCAGCTTAGCGGGACAGGGGGCAGACGAGCAGTACTTC
CASSLAGQGADEQYF
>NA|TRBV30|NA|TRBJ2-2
TGTGCCTGGATTGGAGGGCCTTTAAAATCCGGGGAGCTGTTTTTT
CAWIGGPLKSGELFF
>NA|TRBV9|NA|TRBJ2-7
TGTGCCAGCAGCGTAGCTGTGGGGCCATTCGAGCAGTACTTC
CASSVAVGPFEQYF
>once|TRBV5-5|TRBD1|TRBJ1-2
TGTGCCAGCAGCAAGGACAGGGGATATGGCTACACCTTC
CASSKDRGYGYTF
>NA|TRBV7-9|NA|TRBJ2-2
TGTGCCAGCAGCGCGGGACTGTTTAACACCGGGGAGCTGTTTTTT
CASSAGLFNTGELFF
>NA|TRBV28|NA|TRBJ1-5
TGTGCCAGCAGTTCCGGGGTCAGAACAGGCGGGGGGTATAGCAATCAGCCCCAGCATTTT
CASSSGVRTGGGYSNQPQHF
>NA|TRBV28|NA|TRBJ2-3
TGTGCCAGCAGTCTTCGGGCAGGGGTTAGCACAGATACGCAGTATTTT
CASSLRAGVSTDTQYF
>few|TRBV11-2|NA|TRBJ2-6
TGTGCCAGCAGCTCCCCGGGGGCCAACGTCCTGACTTTC
CASSSPGANVLTF
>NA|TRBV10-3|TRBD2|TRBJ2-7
TGTGCCATCAGTGAGAGGGTAGCGGGCTCCTACGAGCAGTACTTC
CAISERVAGSYEQYF